This T cell receptor beta chain came from a study of beta chain features in type 1 diabetes. CDR1 is WSHSY and CDR2 is SAAADI in the germline V gene. The V and J ends lost 6 bases and 2 bases respectively, with 10 bases between them. This CDR3 is built from 14 residues. Regarding the study as a whole: A moderate, significant TCRB CDR3 shortening appeared in type 1 diabetes across four CD4+ subsets.

To note about this clone: Antigen: not known.

Expressed TCRB transcripts were sequenced, since all the RNA that had been isolated was reverse transcribed. TCRdb's copy holds only in-frame clones and misses some; the assay was immunoSEQ multiplex PCR. The data show 95,000 to 150,000 clones, about 17% seen once. Sequencing was carried out using central memory CD4+ T cells from blood. This chain links TRBV10-2 with TRBJ2-2, with D possibly TRBD1 on 6 matching bases. This TCR derives from a man aged 25 to 40 with type 1 diabetes. The CDR3 reads CASRETGNTGELFF. Here the CDR3 DNA reads TGCGCCAGCAGGGAGACAGGCAACACCGGGGAGCTGTTTTTT.